The 17 T cell receptor beta chains below come from one sample, sequenced in a study of T-cell reconstitution after alpha-beta-depleted transplantation in children. Unique molecular identifiers were incorporated when the TCRbeta library was constructed. One entry per CDR3 protein results from TCRdb running MiXCR on the PCR reads. The data show some 490,000 distinct CDR3 sequences, around 12% seen once. This sample comprised PBMCs from the stem cell graft donor, obtained from the stem cell graft. These receptors were obtained from a human donor who donated a stem cell graft to a child with combined immunodeficiency.

The chain joins TRBV6-1 to TRBJ1-4, with D possibly TRBD1 on 6 matching bases. CDR3 size: 14 residues. V lost 6 bases, J lost 8 bases, and 16 bases lay in between. CDR1 and CDR2 (germline): MNHNS, SASEGT. For the CDR3, the DNA is TGTGCCAGCAGCATACAGGGAGGGGTCGAAAAACTGTTTTTT. Translation: CASSIQGGVEKLFF.

This clonotype has just a few counts. The chain has TRBV10-3 and TRBJ2-1; TRBD2 matches at 9 bases. The germline V gene encodes CDR1 ENHRY and CDR2 SYGVKD. Trimming at V came to 6 bases and at J to 7 bases, leaving 13 bases not matched to a gene. The CDR3 contains 16 residues. As DNA, the CDR3 is TGTGCCATCAGGGCCCCAGCGGGAGGCCCTGGGAATGAGCAGTTCTTC. It translates to CAIRAPAGGPGNEQFF.

This sequence joins TRBV21-1 and TRBJ2-7; no check of the table's D call, TRBD1, against the DNA was made. TRBV21-1 counts as a pseudogene. The CDR3 sequence is 15 residues long. CDR3 bases: TGTGCCAGCAGCAAAGGCAGGAGGGACTGGGACGAGCAGTACTTC. Translating gives CASSKGRRDWDEQYF.

The genes are TRBV24-1 and TRBJ1-2, with D uncertain. Germline CDR1 KGHDR, CDR2 SFDVKD. V was clipped by 1 base and J by 6 bases, with 5 bases between them. The CDR3 totals 12 residues. CDR3 loop: CATSDFLDGYTF. The CDR3, as DNA: TGTGCCACCAGTGATTTTCTGGATGGCTACACCTTC.

This chain uses TRBV5-1 with TRBJ2-3; the D gene is possibly TRBD2 (5 bases). The CDR3 loop spans 18 amino acids. The germline gives CDR1 SGHRS, CDR2 YFSETQ. Trimming pared 4 bases from V and 4 bases from J, leaving 25 bases between. The CDR3 nucleotides are TGCGCCAGCAGCCTATATTACCTTACTAGTCAGGCCCCAGATACGCAGTATTTT. It encodes CASSLYYLTSQAPDTQYF.

This clonotype was picked up a small number of times. The chain combines TRBV7-2 with TRBJ2-7; D gene uncertain. V was trimmed by 2 bases and J by 4 bases, leaving 12 bases between them. The CDR3 has 14 residues. Per germline, CDR1 SGHTA and CDR2 FQGNSA. The DNA for the CDR3 is TGTGCCAGCAGCTTATCCTGGCTTGCATACGAGCAGTACTTC. Its translation is CASSLSWLAYEQYF. Full variable domain (rest looked up from reference TRBV7-2 and TRBJ2-7): GAGVSQSPSNKVTEKGKDVELRCDPISGHTALYWYRQSLGQGLEFLIYFQGNSAPDKSGLPSDRFSAERTGGSVSTLTIQRTQQEDSAVYLCASSLSWLAYEQYFGPGTRLTVT.

This clonotype was counted only a few times. V and J are TRBV5-1 and TRBJ1-1, with 7 bases aligning to TRBD1. Germline trimming cut 4 bases from V and 1 base from J; bases unmatched to any gene: 7. From germline, CDR1 is SGHRS and CDR2 YFSETQ. There are 15 residues in the CDR3. The CDR3 sequence: CASSTRQGENTEAFF. CDR3 DNA: TGCGCCAGCAGCACGCGACAGGGTGAGAACACTGAAGCTTTCTTT.

This clonotype has only one observation. The chain combines TRBV18 with TRBJ2-5; 10 bases are shared with TRBD2. The CDR3 consists of 16 residues. The germline CDR1 and CDR2 sequences are KGHSH and LQKENI. The V gene end was trimmed by 2 bases and the J gene end by 5 bases; junction bases not matched to a gene: 8. CDR3 in DNA: TGTGCCAGCTCACCAGGATCTAGCGGGAGTTCTGAGACCCAGTACTTC. Its protein is CASSPGSSGSSETQYF.

This clonotype was counted only a few times. The rearrangement links TRBV29-1 to TRBJ2-1, with 8 bases that match TRBD2. V was pared by 8 bases and J by 4 bases, with 13 bases of the junction left unmatched. CDR1 and CDR2 (germline): SQVTM, ANQGSEA. The CDR3 runs to 15 residues. The CDR3 is CSSVQTSAMYNEQFF. The DNA for the CDR3 is TGCAGCTCCGTCCAGACTAGCGCAATGTACAATGAGCAGTTCTTC.

There are many counts of this clonotype. The chain is built from TRBV9 and TRBJ1-1; D perhaps matches TRBD1 (5 bases). V gave up 4 bases and J gave up 0 bases, with 10 bases separating them. In germline, CDR1 is SGDLS, CDR2 YYNGEE. The CDR3 length is 14 residues. The CDR3 here is CASSRQHMNTEAFF. In nucleotides, the CDR3 is TGTGCCAGCAGCCGACAGCACATGAACACTGAAGCTTTCTTT.

The table lists this clonotype with many counts. This chain connects TRBV6-6 to TRBJ2-7; maybe TRBD2 (6 bases). Between the trimmed V and J ends, which lost 6 bases and 5 bases, there was a span of 14 bases. The CDR3 length is 13 residues. Germline CDR1 reads MNHNY; CDR2 reads SVGAGI (reference sequence). This CDR3 reads CASSPGGINEQYF. DNA of the CDR3: TGTGCCAGCAGCCCCGGGGGAATCAACGAGCAGTACTTC.

The gene calls are TRBV6-5 and TRBJ1-1; 7 bases are shared with TRBD1. Germline loops: CDR1 MNHEY, CDR2 SVGAGI. The CDR3 loop spans 16 amino acids. The junction had 9 bases not matched to a gene; V was cut back by 5 bases and J by 0 bases. This CDR3 reads CASSLRTGGMNTEAFF. CDR3 DNA: TGTGCCAGCAGTCTGCGGACAGGCGGAATGAACACTGAAGCTTTCTTT.

The J gene is TRBJ2-6, the V gene TRBV11-1, with 8 bases matching TRBD1. Losses at the gene ends were 4 bases for V and 3 bases for J; bases not matched to a gene: 11. CDR1 and CDR2 (germline): SGHAT, FQDESV (reference sequence). CDR3 length equals 18 residues. CDR3 DNA: TGTGCCAGCAGCTACCTTCCGGGCAGGGGGCTTGGGGCCAACGTCCTGACTTTC. It yields the protein CASSYLPGRGLGANVLTF.

The chain couples TRBV29-1 to TRBJ2-3; no clear D gene. Per the germline V gene, CDR1 is SQVTM and CDR2 is ANQGSEA. Trimming removed 4 bases at V and 1 base at J, with 12 bases between. CDR3 length equals 14 residues. CDR3 in amino acids: CSVGYLLGTDTQYF. CDR3 sequence (DNA): TGCAGCGTTGGTTACTTGCTCGGCACAGATACGCAGTATTTT.

The V gene is TRBV9, the J gene TRBJ2-1; D not resolved. The CDR3 covers 15 residues. Trimming took 0 bases from V and 2 from J, leaving 9 bases between them. The germline V gene encodes CDR1 SGDLS and CDR2 YYNGEE. The CDR3 coding sequence is TGTGCCAGCAGCGTAGATAGGGTTGCCTACAATGAGCAGTTCTTC. Protein: CASSVDRVAYNEQFF.

The chain joins TRBV12-3 or TRBV12-4 to TRBJ2-1; TRBD2 aligns across 9 bases. V lost 4 bases and J lost 9; bases outside the gene matches: 7. The CDR3 is 14 residues long. This CDR3 is CASSSMGLALEQFF. DNA for the CDR3: TGTGCCAGCAGTTCCATGGGACTAGCTCTTGAGCAGTTCTTC.

The rearrangement joins TRBV6-2 or TRBV6-3 to TRBJ2-6; 10 bases agree with TRBD1. Germline V gene data show CDR1 as MNHEY and CDR2 as SVGEGT. Trimming took 5 bases from V and 1 from J; bases not matched to a gene: 8. The CDR3 runs to 18 residues. In DNA form, the CDR3 reads TGTGCCAGCAGTCCACCTGGACAGGGGGGATCTGGGGCCAACGTCCTGACTTTC. It yields the protein CASSPPGQGGSGANVLTF.